Below, 30 T cell receptor beta chains from the same sample are listed, as sequenced in a study of blood T cell repertoires in COVID-19 (dated by TCRdb to about 2020). The library was generated by the immunoSEQ multiplex PCR assay. Imported from immuneACCESS, the table was reduced by TCRdb to in-frame sequences with V and J called. These copies leave out some clones; in studies compared against another copy, an unresolved V gene accounts for under half, and the cause of the remainder is not known. In this sample the table shows 140,000 or so clones, roughly three quarters of which occur a single time. Together, the top ten hold 5% of the sample. Sequenced input: peripheral blood. Receptors were obtained from a woman between 65 and 79 years old with COVID-19, enrolled during active disease.

This sequence joins TRBV9 and TRBJ1-5, with D maybe TRBD1 (5 bases). Germline CDR1 reads SGDLS; CDR2 reads YYNGEE. This CDR3 has 13 amino acids. V was cut by 2 bases and J by 5 bases, with 8 bases left in between. The CDR3 here is CASSVQGHQPQHF. The CDR3 bases are TGTGCCAGCAGCGTGCAGGGCCATCAGCCCCAGCATTTT.

The CDR3 protein is CATSDPGGGLNEQFF. The CDR3 DNA follows: TGTGCCACCAGTGATCCCGGGGGGGGTTTAAATGAGCAGTTCTTC. The chain has TRBV24-1 and TRBJ2-1, with TRBD2 matching over 8 bases. The CDR3 is made up of 15 amino acids. Germline V gene data show CDR1 as KGHDR and CDR2 as SFDVKD. Losses at the gene ends were 3 bases for V and 7 bases for J; bases not matched to a gene: 7.

The chain has TRBV5-1 and TRBJ1-1, with TRBD1 as a possible D gene (6 bases). Trimming took off 2 bases at V and 4 bases at J, with 15 bases between the two ends. The CDR3 extends over 15 amino acids. In germline, CDR1 is SGHRS, CDR2 YFSETQ. This CDR3 reads CASSFLQGRTTEAFF. CDR3 coding DNA: TGCGCCAGCAGCTTCCTTCAGGGGCGAACCACTGAAGCTTTCTTT.

The chain joins TRBV27 to TRBJ2-7; TRBD2 matches at 9 bases. V trimming: 5 bases; J trimming: 3 bases; junction bases outside the gene matches: 5. From germline, CDR1 is MNHEY and CDR2 SMNVEV (reference sequence). This CDR3 region has 14 residues. The DNA of the CDR3 is TGTGCCAGCAGTCTGCGGGGGGGCCACTACGAGCAGTACTTC. Protein product: CASSLRGGHYEQYF.

The gene calls are TRBV19 and TRBJ1-1, with TRBD1 identical over 7 bases. CDR1 and CDR2 (germline): LNHDA, SQIVND (reference sequence). The CDR3 loop spans 17 amino acids. V lost 8 bases, J lost 1 base, and 16 bases stayed unmatched. The CDR3 nucleotides are TGTGCCAGTTACTCCCTCTGGGACAGCTTAGAGAACACTGAAGCTTTCTTT. The encoded protein is CASYSLWDSLENTEAFF.

Here the CDR3 reads CASSLPPLKTGKIWVGTDTQYF. The CDR3 DNA is TGTGCCAGCAGTTTGCCCCCCCTGAAGACAGGGAAAATTTGGGTCGGCACAGATACGCAGTATTTT. The chain recombines TRBV28 with TRBJ2-3, with 7 bases matching TRBD1. The germline gives CDR1 MDHEN, CDR2 SYDVKM. This CDR3 contains 22 residues. With 3 bases clipped from V and 1 base from J, the junction kept 25 bases outside the gene matches.

This chain uses TRBV30 with TRBJ2-1, with 14 bases identical to TRBD2. V lost 2 bases and J lost 9; bases outside the gene matches: 6. This CDR3 has 15 residues. In germline, CDR1 is GTSNPN, CDR2 SVGIG (reference sequence). CDR3 protein: CAWSLTSGGASEQFF. CDR3 bases: TGTGCCTGGAGTCTGACTAGCGGGGGGGCTAGTGAGCAGTTCTTC. The whole variable domain, filled in from reference TRBV30 and TRBJ2-1, reads SQTIHQWPATLVQPVGSPLSLECTVEGTSNPNLYWYRQAAGRGLQLLFYSVGIGQISSEVPQNLSASRPQDRQFILSSKKLLLSDSGFYLCAWSLTSGGASEQFFGPGTRLTVL.

The CDR3 DNA follows: TGTGCCAGCAGCCGGTTAACAGGTTCGACAGATACGCAGTATTTT. Translated, it gives CASSRLTGSTDTQYF. The chain uses TRBV3-1 (or the pseudogene TRBV3-2) and TRBJ2-3; tentatively, D is TRBD1 (5 bases). V was clipped by 4 bases and J by 3 bases, with 14 bases between them. The CDR3 spans 15 residues. The V gene's germline CDR1 is LGHDT and CDR2 YNNKEL (reference sequence).

The V and J genes are TRBV5-1 and TRBJ1-2; 8 bases align to TRBD1. This CDR3 has 16 amino acids. J lost 0 bases, V lost 0 bases, and 4 bases had no gene match. Germline V gene sequence: CDR1 SGHRS, CDR2 YFSETQ. CDR3 protein: CASSLGPGQANYGYTF. The CDR3 DNA is TGCGCCAGCAGCTTGGGACCGGGACAGGCTAACTATGGCTACACCTTC.

This chain joins TRBV14 and TRBJ1-6; no clear D gene. V shed 2 bases and J shed 8 bases, with 13 bases lying between them. CDR1 and CDR2 (germline): SGHDN, FVKESK. This CDR3 is built from 15 residues. CDR3 coding DNA: TGTGCCAGCAGCCAAAAATCGGGGAGTCATTCACCCCTCCACTTT. Protein product: CASSQKSGSHSPLHF.

This clone was seen only once. The chain recombines TRBV6-5 with TRBJ2-4, with D maybe TRBD2 (6 bases). Trimming stripped 11 bases from V and 4 bases from J, with 9 bases between. The CDR3 is 11 residues long. From germline, CDR1 is MNHEY and CDR2 SVGAGI. In nucleotides, the CDR3 is TGTGCCGCCGGGACTAAAAACATTCAGTACTTC. Encoded protein: CAAGTKNIQYF.

The chain links TRBV6-5 to TRBJ1-5; no definite D call. Trimming removed 2 bases from V and 4 bases from J, with 6 bases in between. The V gene's germline CDR1 is MNHEY and CDR2 SVGAGI. This CDR3 is built from 13 residues. For the CDR3, the DNA is TGTGCCAGCAGTTACGAGGGAAATCAGCCCCAGCATTTT. As protein: CASSYEGNQPQHF.

This chain uses TRBV28 with TRBJ2-3; D is ambiguous. V lost 6 bases, J lost 8 bases, and 12 bases lay in between. From germline, CDR1 is MDHEN and CDR2 SYDVKM. The CDR3 loop spans 12 amino acids. The CDR3 DNA follows: TGTGCCAGCAGGCCCCAGGCGAGTACGCAGTATTTT. Its protein product is CASRPQASTQYF. The whole variable domain, remainder taken from reference TRBV28 and TRBJ2-3, is DVKVTQSSRYLVKRTGEKVFLECVQDMDHENMFWYRQDPGLGLRLIYFSYDVKMKEKGDIPEGYSVSREKKERFSLILESASTNQTSMYLCASRPQASTQYFGPGTRLTVL.

This clone has just one count. The chain is built from TRBV9 and TRBJ1-5, with 9 bases fitting TRBD1. Looked up from germline, CDR1 is SGDLS and CDR2 is YYNGEE. The CDR3 sequence is 15 residues long. V trimming: 4 bases; J trimming: 6 bases; junction bases outside the gene matches: 8. The CDR3 DNA is TGTGCCAGCAGCTTACAGGGGGCGCAGGGTCAGCCCCAGCATTTT. Its translation is CASSLQGAQGQPQHF.

The gene calls are TRBV4-2 and TRBJ1-1, with 7 nucleotides matching TRBD1. The CDR3 covers 15 residues. The germline gives CDR1 LGHNA, CDR2 YNFKEQ. V was pared by 1 base and J by 1 base, with 3 bases of the junction left unmatched. The chain's CDR3 is CASSQGGTANTEAFF. The CDR3 bases are TGTGCCAGCAGCCAAGGGGGGACAGCGAACACTGAAGCTTTCTTT.

V is TRBV19 and J is TRBJ2-5; the D is unclear. Trimming stripped 4 bases from V and 4 bases from J, with 4 bases between. This CDR3 region has 11 residues. Germline V CDR1 and CDR2: LNHDA, SQIVND (reference sequence). In DNA form, the CDR3 reads TGTGCCAGTAGTAGTCGAGAGACCCAGTACTTC. It specifies CASSSRETQYF.

V usage is TRBV7-3 and J usage is TRBJ1-1; the D is unclear. This CDR3 comprises 13 residues. V lost 5 bases to trimming and J lost 1 base, with 8 bases between them. From germline, CDR1 is SGHTA and CDR2 FQGTGA. The CDR3 nucleotides read TGTGCCAGCAGCCGCGGGCGGAACACTGAAGCTTTCTTT. The encoded protein is CASSRGRNTEAFF.

Of note for this clone: One junction end disagrees with the germline gene, perhaps due to a read error. V and J are TRBV28 and TRBJ2-3, with D maybe TRBD2 (5 bases). The CDR3 has 10 amino acids. Germline CDR1 MDHEN, CDR2 SYDVKM. Here the CDR3 reads CASSSPGLDF. In nucleotides, the CDR3 is TGTGCCAGCAGTTCCCCCGGACTGGATTTT. Full variable domain (outside the CDR3, taken from reference TRBV28 and TRBJ2-3): DVKVTQSSRYLVKRTGEKVFLECVQDMDHENMFWYRQDPGLGLRLIYFSYDVKMKEKGDIPEGYSVSREKKERFSLILESASTNQTSMYLCASSSPGLDFGPGTRLTVL.

CDR3 in DNA: TGCGCCAGCAGCCAGACAGGGGTTCGAGGGGCCAACGTCCTGACTTTC. Its protein is CASSQTGVRGANVLTF. The chain couples TRBV4-1 to TRBJ2-6; 8 nucleotides align to TRBD1. This CDR3 has 16 amino acids. V was clipped by 3 bases and J by 4 bases; unmatched bases: 5. Germline CDR1 is MGHRA and CDR2 is YSYEKL.

The V call is TRBV4-3, the J call TRBJ2-3, with TRBD2 matching 7 bases. The germline V gene encodes CDR1 LGHNA and CDR2 YSLEER. J lost 4 bases, V lost 1 base, and 11 bases had no gene match. This CDR3 comprises 17 residues. CDR3 bases: TGCGCCAGCAGCCAAGTCGTGGGGGGGTTCAGCGCAGATACGCAGTATTTT. Its protein is CASSQVVGGFSADTQYF.

This chain uses TRBV30 with TRBJ1-1; tentatively, D is TRBD1 (6 bases). From germline, CDR1 is GTSNPN and CDR2 SVGIG (reference sequence). V was trimmed by 3 bases and J by 6 bases, leaving 11 bases between them. This CDR3 is built from 12 residues. The CDR3 nucleotides read TGTGCCTGGAGCATTGACAGGTCTGAAGCTTTCTTT. Its protein is CAWSIDRSEAFF.

This chain connects TRBV19 to TRBJ1-3; the D gene is possibly TRBD1 (6 bases). Per germline, CDR1 LNHDA and CDR2 SQIVND (reference sequence). Trimming pared 6 bases from V and 4 bases from J, leaving 13 bases between. The CDR3 extends over 14 amino acids. DNA for the CDR3: TGTGCCAGTAGCGCTACAGGGACCGGAAACACCATATATTTT. Translation gives CASSATGTGNTIYF.

This clone has only a few counts. Written as DNA, the CDR3 is TGTGCCAGCAGCCAAGACGGGGTCTCTGGAAACACCATATATTTT. It is translated as CASSQDGVSGNTIYF. The V gene is TRBV3-1 (or the pseudogene TRBV3-2), the J gene TRBJ1-3; D gene uncertain. The V end lost 0 bases, the J end lost 0 bases, and 6 bases lay between the germline ends. CDR1 is LGHDT and CDR2 is YNNKEL in the germline V gene (reference sequence). This CDR3 is built from 15 residues.

This rearrangement joins TRBV7-8 to TRBJ1-2; a weak D match, TRBD1 (5 bases). Germline CDR1 is SGHVS and CDR2 is FQNEAQ. The CDR3 contains 14 residues. Trimming pared 5 bases from V and 4 bases from J, leaving 14 bases between. CDR3 in DNA: TGTGCCAGCAGCACTCGGGACGGGGGCTATGGCTACACCTTC. Translating it yields CASSTRDGGYGYTF.

The chain uses TRBV18 and TRBJ2-3, with TRBD1 matching over 7 bases. This CDR3 comprises 17 residues. Unmatched junction bases numbered 10, after V lost 3 bases and J lost 1 base. In germline, CDR1 is KGHSH, CDR2 LQKENI. In nucleotides, the CDR3 is TGTGCCAGCTCACCCCCCCAGGGGGAGAGTGGCACAGATACGCAGTATTTT. Its protein product is CASSPPQGESGTDTQYF. Variable domain in full (rest from reference TRBV18 and TRBJ2-3): NAGVMQNPRHLVRRRGQEARLRCSPMKGHSHVYWYRQLPEEGLKFMVYLQKENIIDESGMPKERFSAEFPKEGPSILRIQQVVRGDSAAYFCASSPPQGESGTDTQYFGPGTRLTVL.

The rearrangement links TRBV3-1 (or the pseudogene TRBV3-2) to TRBJ2-5; 10 nucleotides align to TRBD2. The CDR3 extends over 17 amino acids. The germline V gene encodes CDR1 LGHDT and CDR2 YNNKEL (reference sequence). After removal of 3 bases from V and 5 bases from J, the junction contained 12 bases not matched to a gene. The CDR3 sequence: CASSHGTSGGAAETQYF. CDR3 coding DNA: TGTGCCAGCAGCCATGGGACCAGCGGGGGGGCCGCGGAGACCCAGTACTTC.

This chain uses TRBV6-5 with TRBJ2-1; 9 bases match TRBD1. The junction had 5 bases not matched to a gene; V was cut back by 2 bases and J by 6 bases. The CDR3 extends over 15 amino acids. Germline V gives CDR1 MNHEY, CDR2 SVGAGI. The CDR3 DNA follows: TGTGCCAGCAGTTACGAAGCGGGACAGGGCAATGAGCAGTTCTTC. Amino acids: CASSYEAGQGNEQFF.

The chain uses TRBV6-5 and TRBJ2-7; no clear D gene. The germline V gene has CDR1 MNHEY and CDR2 SVGAGI. The CDR3 has 13 residues. With 10 bases removed from V and 3 bases from J, the gap between germline ends came to 16 bases. CDR3 region: CATQEAIGYEQYF. The CDR3 DNA reads TGTGCCACCCAAGAGGCCATCGGCTACGAGCAGTACTTC.

This clone was observed a few times. This sequence joins TRBV2 and TRBJ2-7; 8 bases are a match to TRBD1. J lost 3 bases, V lost 6 bases, and 7 bases had no gene match. The CDR3 contains 14 residues. CDR1 is SNHLY, CDR2 FYNNEI, per germline. CDR3 DNA sequence: TGTGCCAGCAGGTTGGGACAGGTAATCTACGAGCAGTACTTC. Translated: CASRLGQVIYEQYF.

The sample holds a few counts of this clone. CDR3 nucleotide sequence: TGCGCCAGTGGGGACAGTTCCTACAATGAGCAGTTCTTC. It is translated as CASGDSSYNEQFF. The gene calls are TRBV5-1 and TRBJ2-1; 7 bases align to TRBD1. Germline assignment: CDR1 SGHRS and CDR2 YFSETQ. This CDR3 is built from 13 residues. Trimming at V came to 8 bases and at J to 1 base, leaving 3 bases not matched to a gene.